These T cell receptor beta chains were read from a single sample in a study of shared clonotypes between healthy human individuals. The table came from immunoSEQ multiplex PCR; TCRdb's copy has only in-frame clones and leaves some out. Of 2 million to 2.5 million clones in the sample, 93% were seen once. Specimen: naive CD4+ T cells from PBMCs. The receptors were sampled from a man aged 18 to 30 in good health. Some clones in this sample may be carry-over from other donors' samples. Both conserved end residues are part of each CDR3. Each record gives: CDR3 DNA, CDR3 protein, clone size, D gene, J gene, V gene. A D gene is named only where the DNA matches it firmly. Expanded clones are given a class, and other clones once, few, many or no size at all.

TGTGCCAGCAGCTCGCCGGGACACGGGGGGGTAGGAGACACTGAAGCTTTCTTT	CASSSPGHGGVGDTEAFF	NA	NA	TRBJ1-1	TRBV11-1
TGTGCCAGCAGTTCGACGTTGACAGGGACCTCCTACAATGAGCAGTTCTTC	CASSSTLTGTSYNEQFF	NA	TRBD1	TRBJ2-1	TRBV27
TGCGCCAGCAGACCCCCCGCAGGAGAGAACACCGGGGAGCTGTTTTTT	CASRPPAGENTGELFF	once	NA	TRBJ2-2	TRBV5-1
TGTGCCAGCAGAGGGGGCAGGAACGCCTACGAGCAGTACTTC	CASRGGRNAYEQYF	NA	TRBD1	TRBJ2-7	TRBV27
TGTGCCAGCAGCTTAGACGTCGGGACTTTGAGCTCCTACAATGAGCAGTTCTTC	CASSLDVGTLSSYNEQFF	NA	NA	TRBJ2-1	TRBV11-2
TGTGCCAGCAGCCACAGGGGGCAGACTGAAGCTTTCTTT	CASSHRGQTEAFF	NA	TRBD1	TRBJ1-1	TRBV6-4
TGTGCCACACGGGGGACAGACCAAGAGACCCAGTACTTC	CATRGTDQETQYF	NA	NA	TRBJ2-5	TRBV5-4
TGTGCCAGTAGTTTCCGACTAGGCCAGTTTGGGTATGAGCAGTTCTTC	CASSFRLGQFGYEQFF	NA	NA	TRBJ2-1	TRBV19
TGTGCCAGCAGTTACGGAGGGGCTTCTGGAAACACCATATATTTT	CASSYGGASGNTIYF	NA	NA	TRBJ1-3	TRBV6-6
TGTGCCAGCAGTGAACAGGACCAAGGTACGCAGTATTTT	CASSEQDQGTQYF	NA	NA	TRBJ2-3	TRBV6-1
TGTGCCAGCAGCTTAGTTCCGCCAGGGGAGGGCAATCAGCCCCAGCATTTT	CASSLVPPGEGNQPQHF	NA	NA	TRBJ1-5	TRBV7-6
TGTGCCAGCAGTTGGGACAGAAAAACCTACAATGAGCAGTTCTTC	CASSWDRKTYNEQFF	NA	TRBD1	TRBJ2-1	TRBV6-5
TGTGCCAGCAGCCTCCGGGACAGGGTACACAATGAGCAGTTCTTC	CASSLRDRVHNEQFF	NA	TRBD1	TRBJ2-1	TRBV11-2
TGTGCCAGCAGTTTCGGCAATCGAGCTTTCTTT	CASSFGNRAFF	NA	NA	TRBJ1-1	TRBV27
TGCGCCAGCAGCTTGACCGGTAATAGCAATCAGCCCCAGCATTTT	CASSLTGNSNQPQHF	NA	NA	TRBJ1-5	TRBV5-1
TGCGCCAGCGGTTCGGGGTATACAGGAGGCCAAACTGAAGCTTTCTTT	CASGSGYTGGQTEAFF	NA	NA	TRBJ1-1	TRBV5-1
TGTGCCAGCAGTTACGTCAGGAGGGGATCAGAGACCCAGTACTTC	CASSYVRRGSETQYF	NA	NA	TRBJ2-5	TRBV6-6
TGCGCCAGCAGCGGGGGGGACAGGTACCAAGAGACCCAGTACTTC	CASSGGDRYQETQYF	NA	NA	TRBJ2-5	TRBV5-1
TGTGCCAGCAGCTTAATTGGGGGCCGGTCCTTAAACCTCGGTTACGAGCAGTACTTC	CASSLIGGRSLNLGYEQYF	once	NA	TRBJ2-7	TRBV7-6
TGTGCCAGCAGCCCGTGGACAGGTAGGGCTGAAGCTTTCTTT	CASSPWTGRAEAFF	few	TRBD1	TRBJ1-1	TRBV9
TGTGCCAGCAGCCCAAGACTAGCGGGGTTCAATGAGCAGTTCTTC	CASSPRLAGFNEQFF	NA	TRBD2	TRBJ2-1	TRBV7-3
TGCGCCAGCAGCCAACCAAGGACAGGGGAGCCTGGCTACACCTTC	CASSQPRTGEPGYTF	NA	TRBD1	TRBJ1-2	TRBV4-1
TGCGCCAGCAGCTTCGGCGGTCGACAGATAGATACGCAGTATTTT	CASSFGGRQIDTQYF	once	NA	TRBJ2-3	TRBV5-1
TGTGCCAGCAGCTTCTATAAGCGGGGGGGCTCCTACAATGAGCAGTTCTTC	CASSFYKRGGSYNEQFF	NA	TRBD2	TRBJ2-1	TRBV7-2
TGTGCCAGCAGTTTCCCGGGACAGGGGAGGAACGAGCAGTACTTC	CASSFPGQGRNEQYF	NA	TRBD1	TRBJ2-7	TRBV28
TGTGCCACGACGACTAGCTCCTACAATGAGCAGTTCTTC	CATTTSSYNEQFF	NA	NA	TRBJ2-1	TRBV6-6
TGTGCCAGCAGCTTTGTTCGGGCCGACACGGGGGAGCAGTACTTC	CASSFVRADTGEQYF	NA	NA	TRBJ2-7	TRBV7-3
TGTGCCAGTCGTTATGGGACAACTAATGAAAAACTGTTTTTT	CASRYGTTNEKLFF	NA	NA	TRBJ1-4	TRBV19
TGTGCCAGCAGCTTACTAGCGGGAGCGGGCAATGAGCAGTTCTTC	CASSLLAGAGNEQFF	NA	TRBD2	TRBJ2-1	TRBV5-4
TGTGCCAGCAGTGCACAGGGGAACACTGAAGCTTTCTTT	CASSAQGNTEAFF	NA	NA	TRBJ1-1	TRBV27
TGTGCCAGCAGCTTGGCCCCCACCGGGGCTAATGAAAAACTGTTTTTT	CASSLAPTGANEKLFF	once	NA	TRBJ1-4	TRBV5-4
TGTGCCAGCTCACCGGCAGGGACAGACGACAATCAGCCCCAGCATTTT	CASSPAGTDDNQPQHF	NA	TRBD1	TRBJ1-5	TRBV18
TGTGCCAGCAGCTACGGACGGAGGGGGAGCACTGAAGCTTTCTTT	CASSYGRRGSTEAFF	NA	NA	TRBJ1-1	TRBV7-9
TGTGCCAGCAGCCCACAGCGGGGTTACAATGAGCAGTTCTTC	CASSPQRGYNEQFF	once	TRBD2	TRBJ2-1	TRBV7-3
TGTGCCAGCAGTTACAGGAAGAGCTCCTACGAGCAGTACTTC	CASSYRKSSYEQYF	NA	NA	TRBJ2-7	TRBV6-5
TGCGCCAGCAGCTTGGGGGGACTAGCGGGAGAATCGGAGACCCAGTACTTC	CASSLGGLAGESETQYF	once	TRBD2	TRBJ2-5	TRBV5-1
TGTGCCAGCAGCCAGGGGGGACTAGCGGGAGTCGAGCAGTTCTTC	CASSQGGLAGVEQFF	once	TRBD2	TRBJ2-1	TRBV4-2
TGTGCCTGGAATCGCAGGGAAGGCTACACCTTC	CAWNRREGYTF	NA	NA	TRBJ1-2	TRBV30
TGCAGCGTCCGTGCAGTTGACAGGGGGCTTACTGAAGCTTTCTTT	CSVRAVDRGLTEAFF	NA	TRBD1	TRBJ1-1	TRBV29-1
TGCGCCAGCAGCTCCCGGGACAGGGCAACAGATACGCAGTATTTT	CASSSRDRATDTQYF	NA	TRBD1	TRBJ2-3	TRBV5-1
TGTGCCAGCAGTCCCTGGGACAGGGGAAATGAAAAACTGTTTTTT	CASSPWDRGNEKLFF	NA	TRBD1	TRBJ1-4	TRBV6-5
TGTGCCAGCATGGGCGGCAGGGGGTCGGAAAAACTGTTTTTT	CASMGGRGSEKLFF	NA	TRBD1	TRBJ1-4	TRBV7-9
TGTGCCTGGAGCCAGCCGGGACTAGCGGGACTGCAACGAGAGCAGTTCTTC	CAWSQPGLAGLQREQFF	NA	TRBD2	TRBJ2-1	TRBV30
TGTGCCAGCAGCTTGGGGGACAGGGGTCGCGTCACTGAAGCTTTCTTT	CASSLGDRGRVTEAFF	NA	TRBD1	TRBJ1-1	TRBV5-4
TGCAGCGTTGAAAGAGGCGAGAACACCGGGGAGCTGTTTTTT	CSVERGENTGELFF	NA	NA	TRBJ2-2	TRBV29-1
TGTGCCATCAGTGCAGGACAGGGGGGCAACTATGGCTACACCTTC	CAISAGQGGNYGYTF	NA	TRBD1	TRBJ1-2	TRBV10-3
TGTGCCACCAGCAGAGAGGGAACAGGCACAGATACGCAGTATTTT	CATSREGTGTDTQYF	NA	NA	TRBJ2-3	TRBV15
TGTGCCAGCAGCCAAGATTATAGGTTTATGGCTAGCGGATCCTACGAGCAGTACTTC	CASSQDYRFMASGSYEQYF	once	TRBD2	TRBJ2-7	TRBV4-2
TGTGCCAGCAGTGTTTCGGACAGCCTAGGAAACACCATATATTTT	CASSVSDSLGNTIYF	NA	NA	TRBJ1-3	TRBV2
TGTGCCAGTAGTTGGCAGGGATTTAGCAATCAGCCCCAGCATTTT	CASSWQGFSNQPQHF	once	NA	TRBJ1-5	TRBV19